This TCR beta chain was recovered during a study of cytomegalovirus exposure and HLA in healthy donors. General study results and limits: According to an earlier analysis, most TCR beta V segments yielded productive rearrangements about 90% or about 30% of the time. Evidence from a later analysis indicated that most CMV-associated TCR beta chains looked HLA-restricted.

The PCR was carried out with 60 Vbeta primers and 13 Jbeta primers. Repertoires were generated with immunoSEQ multiplex PCR, while TCRdb's copy carries only in-frame clones and drops some. The data hold some 120,000 clones, with 81% observed a single time. This clone has only a few counts. Its target is unknown. The length of the CDR3 is 13 residues. Germline CDR1 is SGHTA and CDR2 is FQGNSA. Trimming pared 3 bases from V and 1 base from J, leaving 6 bases between. The sequencing input was PBMCs. This chain uses TRBV7-2 with TRBJ1-1; D is unresolved. The receptor's source is a man younger than 30 in good health and CMV-seropositive. The CDR3 DNA follows: TGTGCCAGCAGCTTGAGGGAGAACACTGAAGCTTTCTTT. Its protein product is CASSLRENTEAFF.